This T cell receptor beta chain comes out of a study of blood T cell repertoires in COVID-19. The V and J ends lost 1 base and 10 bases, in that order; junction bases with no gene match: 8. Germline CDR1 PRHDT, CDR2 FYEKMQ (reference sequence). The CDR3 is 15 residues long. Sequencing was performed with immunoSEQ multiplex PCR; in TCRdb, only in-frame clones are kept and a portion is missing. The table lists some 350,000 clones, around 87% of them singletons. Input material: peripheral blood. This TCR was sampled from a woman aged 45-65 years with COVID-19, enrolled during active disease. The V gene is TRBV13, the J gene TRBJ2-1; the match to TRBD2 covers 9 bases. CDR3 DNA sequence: TGTGCCAGCAGCTTAGAGGTAGCGGGGGAGATCGAGCAGTTCTTC. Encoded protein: CASSLEVAGEIEQFF.